The clone carrying this T cell receptor (beta chain) was seen many times. The data originate from a study of neurological immune-mediated disorders. Trimming shortened V by 6 bases and J by 6 bases, and 12 bases separated the two germline ends. This CDR3 has 13 residues. Germline CDR1 MNHEY, CDR2 SMNVEV (reference sequence). TCRdb re-analysed the 5' RACE reads in MiXCR, keeping a single row per CDR3 protein. Counted here are 81,000 or so distinct CDR3 sequences, approximately 5% occurring once; the ten biggest clones make up approximately 2.2%. Sequences were obtained from PBMCs. This chain links TRBV27 with TRBJ2-1, with D perhaps being TRBD1 or TRBD2 (5 bases each). This sequence was found in a woman in her twenties or thirties with multiple sclerosis. The chain's CDR3 is CASSSIGGNEQFF. The CDR3 nucleotides read TGTGCCAGCAGCTCTATTGGGGGCAATGAGCAGTTCTTC.